This T cell receptor beta chain was sequenced in a study of T-cell reconstitution after alpha-beta-depleted transplantation in children. Study outcomes and limitations: Surviving recipient T cells and thymic progenitors accounted for the high day-60 TCRbeta diversity observed in some patients.

CDR3 length equals 17 residues. CDR1 and CDR2 (germline): MDHEN, SYDVKM. Between the trimmed V and J ends, which lost 2 bases and 0 bases, there was a span of 11 bases. TCRbeta library preparation incorporated unique molecular identifiers. Via MiXCR, TCRdb re-called the PCR reads, giving one row per CDR3 protein. The repertoire holds hundreds of thousands of distinct CDR3 sequences, with 10% to 15% as singletons. This clonotype was observed at least ten times. The antigen is unknown. This rearrangement joins TRBV28 to TRBJ1-6; D is uncertain. This sample comprised PBMCs, mostly from graft donor cells, obtained 360 days after TCRalphabeta/CD19-depleted stem cell transplant. The receptor was isolated from a male patient between 5 and 17 years old who had a stem cell transplant for acute myeloid leukemia, so the T cells may come from the graft donor. Written as DNA, the CDR3 is TGTGCCAGCAGTTTAATGTTAGAGAGCTCCTATAATTCACCCCTCCACTTT. Protein sequence: CASSLMLESSYNSPLHF.